The text below deals with one T cell receptor (beta chain). Its antigen remains unidentified. It has no much larger one-base neighbor in the sample; base qualities were not kept. The cohort was made up of approximately 670 healthy bone marrow donors. All cohort members were sampled while nominally healthy, although unrecorded immune exposures were likely present. CMV serostatus was positive for almost 300 and negative for about half of the 666 cohort members, and was not recorded for this donor. A peripheral blood sample was provided by each donor, and peripheral blood mononuclear cells were used for TCR beta sequencing. The Qiagen DNeasy Blood Extraction Kit was used to extract genomic DNA from the blood cell samples. The library was generated by the immunoSEQ multiplex PCR assay. For the multiplex PCR, a mixture combining 60 forward primers for TCR Vbeta segments and 13 reverse primers for TCR Jbeta segments was used. A multiplex PCR assay on genomic DNA amplified the CDR3 region of rearranged TCR beta genes. The Illumina HiSeq System was used to sequence the amplified TCR beta libraries as 87-base-pair reads. The study's processing was this. A later analysis tallied 75 million to 95 million unique TCR beta chains across the 610 or so repertoires, and approximately 11 million of those chains were shared by two or more donors. Raw reads were error-corrected and collapsed into unique sequences by a nearest-neighbor algorithm in which closely related sequences were merged to remove PCR and sequencing errors. To assign V, D and J gene segments, CDR3 sequences were aligned to IMGT reference sequences. For a sequence to be retained, a match of at least six nucleotides to both a V gene segment and a J gene segment was required. A rearrangement was called productive if the CDR3 had no stop codons and remained in frame with V and J, and every other rearrangement was called non-productive. CDR3 was defined according to IMGT convention as the region running from the second conserved V-encoded cysteine to the conserved J-encoded phenylalanine. Sequences without an unambiguous match to a single V gene segment were excluded from the earlier analysis of about 640 of the donors. An earlier analysis of just under 600 of the donors called V segments functional above 56.7% productive rearrangements and segregating when the between-donor standard deviation exceeded 5%. To diagnose cytomegalovirus status from the catalog of TCR beta chain sequences, a statistical classification framework was built. V and J gene assignment, in a later analysis, came from comparing TCR nucleotide sequences with IMGT/GENE-DB human TR gene sequences. A later analysis assigned CDR3 sequences and most-parsimonious VDJ recombination scenarios with the TCRdist pipeline. In a later analysis, each TCR beta chain was defined by its CDR3 amino acid sequence together with its V-gene family, and reads without a unique V-gene family were excluded. In a later analysis, 550 to 650 highly shared, low-generation-probability nucleotide sequences were removed to address suspected cross-contamination and a sequencing artifact. In a later analysis, a clonal expansion index for each public chain was calculated from normalized within-repertoire ranks of inferred template counts. Generation probabilities in a later analysis came from a VDJ recombination model fitted to out-of-frame rearrangements, and those results were checked against IGoR. In a later analysis, TCR-TCR, TCR-HLA and TCR-CMV co-occurrence was scored with hypergeometric tests, and a repertoire-size bias correction was applied to TCR pairs. To estimate false discovery rates, a later analysis permuted the HLA or CMV assignments 20 times. In a later analysis, co-occurring TCRs were grouped with DBSCAN, and TCRdist sequence similarity was added when clustering was performed within HLA-allele-positive subsets. Repertoires with fewer than 30,000 or more than 120,000 public chains were left out of co-occurrence clustering, as were four to six repertoires with anomalous nucleotide sharing. Sourced from immuneACCESS, this table was stored by TCRdb with only in-frame sequences that have V and J called. A share of the clones is absent; for the studies checked, an unresolved V gene accounts for under half, and the remainder has no known explanation. Clonal size and the V and J genes are those of that table, whereas D and trimming came from the DNA. The sample includes around 90,000 clones, with about 68% observed a single time. The ten largest clones take up roughly 2.1% of the sample.

This entry belongs to a study of cytomegalovirus exposure and HLA in healthy donors (dated by TCRdb to the late 2010s). In terms of the full investigation: According to an earlier analysis of 587 of the donors, some 170 million T cells yielded 117 million unique TCR beta sequences and about 300 Gb of sequence data. Approximately 300 gigabases of sequencing data and around 85 million unique TCR sequences made up an early release that covered around 640 HLA-typed donors. In the later analysis, no new phenotypic data were used to find candidate immune exposures; instead, reliance was placed on TCR beta sequences and their occurrence across donors. A handful of DR-DQ haplotypes were treated as single units for association and clustering because of strong linkage in the cohort. The aim of the study was to test whether cataloging public T cell receptors could identify signatures of past pathogen exposure. Every repertoire in the discovery cohort had been generated on one and the same sequencing platform. Donor age, sex, ethnicity and CMV serostatus were compiled alongside the repertoire data. The study profiled the T cell repertoires of more than 500 subjects by immunosequencing and related them to cytomegalovirus serostatus. In a later analysis, previously published TCR beta repertoires from 670 or so donors were re-analyzed and high-resolution HLA genotyping was added so that TCR occurrence patterns could be studied. The genetic ancestry cluster associated with self-reported Caucasian donors included about 84% of the roughly 410 genotyped donors. Genome-wide SNP genotypes for about 55% of the roughly 670 donors were used in a later genetic analysis, which treated that subset as a discovery cohort. On average, around 200,000 unique TCR beta nucleotide sequences were sequenced per donor among about 400 genotyped donors of the cohort, with roughly 18% of those sequences being non-productive. The number of donors typed differed by locus, with about 629-640 for A, B, C, DRB1 and DQB1, around 500 for DQA1, 606 for DPA1, and 472 for DPB1. Class I and class II HLA loci were covered by the typing at four-digit resolution. To predict cytomegalovirus infection status, the study combined high-throughput TCR immunosequencing, statistical association of individual TCRs with disease status, and machine learning. Besides the first cohort of about 730 subjects, a separate validation cohort made up of roughly 130 different subjects was used. In an earlier analysis of a few hundred of the donors, high-throughput TCR beta sequencing was used to judge whether each TCR beta V gene segment behaved as functional or pseudogenic.

V is shortened by 0 bases, J by 0 bases, and the region joining them spans 17 bases. From the germline V gene (reference sequence), CDR1 is LNHNV and CDR2 is YYDKDF. The CDR3 spans 18 residues, from the cysteine through the phenylalanine. CDR3 DNA only is kept here, 54 bases in frame from base 1. Here is what the overall study found, with its caveats: Seventeen rarely observed V segments, including chromosome 9 orphons, were excluded from the earlier analysis of about 500 of the donors because counts were too low. A cluster of highly shared sequence variants was judged likely to represent a technical artifact of the sequencing pipeline. In an earlier analysis of several hundred of the donors, most TCR beta V segments were observed in productive rearrangements about 90% or about 30% of the time, broadly matching IMGT annotations. Correlated functional status among segregating V segments might reflect linkage disequilibrium, but an unknown experimental factor could not be ruled out. Sequencing depth was assumed to be roughly uniform across donors in the presence/absence analyses, though that assumption may not hold. HLA typing was unavailable for some donors at each locus, so association tests used only the typed subset. For the cohort, immune exposure information was limited to CMV serostatus. According to a later genetic analysis, donors in an Asian-associated ancestry cluster had fewer N-insertions in productive TCRs than the roughly 700-donor mean. At a false discovery rate of 0.05, a later analysis linked approximately 18,000 TCR beta sequences to specific HLA alleles. According to a later analysis, TCR association rates differed among HLA loci, with DRB1 alleles showing the most associated TCRs and HLA-C alleles showing the fewest. Some IMGT-functional V segments, including TRBV6-2 and TRBV6-3, could not be told apart with the 87-base-pair reads, so those segments were excluded. According to a later analysis, most CMV-associated TCR beta chains appeared to be HLA-restricted, and the HLA associations seemed to be driven largely by CMV exposure. Most TCR sequences were observed very rarely across donors, whereas some public TCRs were present in many individuals. The authors suggested that the approach could potentially be extended to other disease states and immunological phenotypes. V-gene and J-gene trimming of TCR beta chains was associated with a missense DCLRE1C variant in a later genetic analysis, and the association was replicated in an independent cohort. The cohort was sequenced for TCR beta chains only, and without alpha or paired-chain data the features that could be detected were limited. In the study, roughly 160 TCR beta chains were listed as associated with cytomegalovirus. Compared with equally common non-associated chains, HLA-associated TCR beta chains in a later analysis were more clonally expanded and had lower generation probabilities. In a later analysis, several top co-occurrence clusters were reported to appear linked to parvovirus B19, influenza, CMV and Epstein-Barr virus. Assigning TCR associations to individual alleles was difficult when HLA alleles, especially DR and DQ, strongly co-occurred. The classifier was reported to diagnose cytomegalovirus status with high specificity and sensitivity in both the original cohort and the validation cohort. Three of the identified cytomegalovirus-associated TCR beta chains were confirmed in vitro to be specific for cytomegalovirus antigens. A further reported finding was that TCR beta sequences accurately predicted the HLA-A and HLA-B alleles for most subjects in the first cohort.

Rearrangement joined TRBV15 to TRBJ1-2; the D gene cannot be resolved reliably. The TCR originated in a human donor in good health. Sequenced input: PBMCs. In nucleotides, the sequence is TGTGCCACCAGCAGAGAAGCGGGTCGAGGCCGAACTAACTATGGCTACACCTTC. Its translation reads: CATSREAGRGRTNYGYTF.